The T cell receptor (beta chain) described here comes from a study of blood T cells in healthy people across ages. General study results and limits: Reliance upon unsorted PBMCs precluded definitive naive versus antigen-experienced comparison.

A minimum of 6 million PBMCs was isolated per sample. A second PCR of 7 to 11 cycles used a sample-barcoded 5' primer and a J-beta primer mix. Each cDNA molecule, via a template-switch adaptor with 12 random nucleotides, was tagged. MiXCR was run by TCRdb on the 5' RACE reads, yielding one entry per CDR3 protein. The top ten hold about 18% of the sample, which has about 570,000 distinct CDR3 sequences, 27% seen once. Germline CDR1 and CDR2: SGHTA and FQGNSA. CDR3 length: 15 amino acids. Losses at the gene ends were 6 bases for V and 6 bases for J; bases not matched to a gene: 10. This clonotype was counted between two and nine times. Its antigen is not identified.

The V gene is TRBV7-2, the J gene TRBJ2-2, with TRBD1 identical over 7 bases. Sequenced input: blood. The TCR sequence derives from a woman between 65 and 79 years old in good health. The CDR3 DNA is TGTGCCAGCAGTGGGAGCCAGGGGGTGGCCGGGGAGCTGTTTTTT. It specifies CASSGSQGVAGELFF.